The 20 T cell receptor beta chains listed next were all sequenced from one sample in a study of patients and donors after allogeneic stem cell transplantation. Using its own MiXCR run on the RT-PCR reads, TCRdb lists one record per CDR3 protein. The sample comprises 100,000 to 130,000 distinct CDR3 sequences, 35% of which are singletons, and around 30% rests with the top ten. The sample was blood, either unsorted or a sorted T cell fraction (not recorded which). The origin of the receptors is a human donor who was either an allogeneic HSCT recipient or a stem cell or donor lymphocyte infusion donor (not recorded which). It is not recorded whose cells these are; they may come from a transplant donor.

The chain uses TRBV11-1 and TRBJ2-7, with 7 bases identical to TRBD1. The germline gives CDR1 SGHAT, CDR2 FQDESV (reference sequence). CDR3 length: 13 residues. The ends lost 6 bases at V and 5 bases at J; junction bases unmatched: 7. The CDR3 bases are TGTGCCAGCAGTTTCCGACAGGGCCACGAGCAGTACTTC. This translates into CASSFRQGHEQYF.

The rearrangement links TRBV30 to TRBJ1-4; perhaps TRBD1 as D (6 bases). CDR1 and CDR2 (germline): GTSNPN, SVGIG (reference sequence). The CDR3 sequence is 12 residues long. V lost 0 bases, J lost 10 bases, and 9 bases lay in between. Here the CDR3 DNA reads TGTGCCTGGAGTGTACAGGGAGGAAAACTGTTTTTT. Translated: CAWSVQGGKLFF. Based on the CDR3 plus reference TRBV30 and TRBJ1-4, the full variable domain is SQTIHQWPATLVQPVGSPLSLECTVEGTSNPNLYWYRQAAGRGLQLLFYSVGIGQISSEVPQNLSASRPQDRQFILSSKKLLLSDSGFYLCAWSVQGGKLFFGSGTQLSVL.

The chain has TRBV29-1 and TRBJ2-3; 7 bases agree with TRBD2. Trimming cost V 6 bases and J 2 bases; bases outside gene matches: 8. CDR3 size: 14 residues. Germline CDR1 reads SQVTM; CDR2 reads ANQGSEA. CDR3 coding DNA: TGCAGCGTGTCCCCTAGCGGCCCCACAGATACGCAGTATTTT. Translated, it gives CSVSPSGPTDTQYF.

This clonotype was counted once. The rearrangement joins TRBV11-2 to TRBJ2-5, with 7 positions matching TRBD2. V was pared by 5 bases and J by 3 bases, with 3 bases of the junction left unmatched. The CDR3 runs to 13 residues. In germline, CDR1 is SGHAT, CDR2 FQNNGV. Written as DNA, the CDR3 is TGTGCCAGCAGCCGTCGGGAGGAAGAGACCCAGTACTTC. It is translated as CASSRREEETQYF.

The chain uses TRBV19 and TRBJ1-1; a weak D match, TRBD1 (5 bases). The CDR3 contains 15 residues. Looked up from germline, CDR1 is LNHDA and CDR2 is SQIVND (reference sequence). V was cut by 3 bases and J by 4 bases, with 15 bases left in between. CDR3 residues: CASSIEGIGSTEAFF. The CDR3 DNA reads as TGTGCCAGTAGTATTGAGGGGATAGGCAGCACTGAAGCTTTCTTT. Looking up the rest from reference TRBV19 and TRBJ1-1 gives the full variable domain: DGGITQSPKYLFRKEGQNVTLSCEQNLNHDAMYWYRQDPGQGLRLIYYSQIVNDFQKGDIAEGYSVSREKKESFPLTVTSAQKNPTAFYLCASSIEGIGSTEAFFGQGTRLTVV.

Only a few counts were recorded for this clonotype. The chain has TRBV29-1 and TRBJ1-5; D is possibly TRBD1 (6 bases). The germline V and J ends were trimmed by 6 bases and 2 bases, with 14 bases remaining between them. The CDR3 is 14 amino acids. Germline V gene sequence: CDR1 SQVTM, CDR2 ANQGSEA. The CDR3 DNA reads as TGCAGCGTCCTACAGGGTGGGGGCAATCAGCCCCAGCATTTT. Amino acid sequence: CSVLQGGGNQPQHF.

There are a few counts of this clonotype. The chain couples TRBV4-2 to TRBJ2-3, with 9 positions matching TRBD2. Germline CDR1 reads LGHNA; CDR2 reads YNFKEQ. This CDR3 has 18 amino acids. After removal of 3 bases from V and 4 bases from J, the junction contained 14 bases not matched to a gene. CDR3 nucleotide sequence: TGTGCCAGCAGCCAGCAAGAGGTTTGGCGGGAGGGCCCAGATACGCAGTATTTT. It translates to CASSQQEVWREGPDTQYF.

The chain employs TRBV7-9 and TRBJ2-5; D uncertain. CDR1 is SEHNR and CDR2 is FQNEAQ in the germline V gene (reference sequence). V lost 3 bases to trimming and J lost 0 bases, with 8 bases between them. The CDR3 runs to 14 residues. The CDR3, as DNA: TGTGCCAGCAGCTTCTTGACTGACCAAGAGACCCAGTACTTC. Its protein is CASSFLTDQETQYF.

This rearrangement joins TRBV12-3 or TRBV12-4 to TRBJ2-3; tentatively, D is TRBD1 (6 bases). V lost 4 bases and J lost 2, with 16 bases in between. This CDR3 comprises 16 residues. The CDR3 loop is CASSSNVDSPTDTQYF. The CDR3 DNA follows: TGTGCCAGCAGTTCCAACGTGGACAGTCCCACAGATACGCAGTATTTT.

This clonotype has only a few counts. J is TRBJ1-1 and V is TRBV21-1. TRBV21-1 is an annotated pseudogene. This CDR3 comprises 18 residues. The CDR3 here is CASSYLPRVLFGNTEAFF. CDR3 nucleotides: TGTGCCAGCAGCTACCTCCCCAGGGTACTCTTCGGTAACACTGAAGCTTTCTTT.

The V and J genes are TRBV28 and TRBJ1-5, with D possibly TRBD1 on 5 matching bases. Germline V gene lookup returns CDR1 MDHEN and CDR2 SYDVKM. Trimming took 3 bases from V and 0 from J, leaving 15 bases between them. The CDR3 sequence is 17 residues long. DNA for the CDR3: TGTGCCAGCAGTTTTCCGGGGCATTATCTTAGCAATCAGCCCCAGCATTTT. Translated, it gives CASSFPGHYLSNQPQHF.

The V and J genes are TRBV5-1 and TRBJ1-4, with 7 bases fitting TRBD1. This CDR3 is built from 14 residues. CDR1 is SGHRS and CDR2 is YFSETQ in the germline V gene. The trim removed 4 bases at V and 0 bases at J, leaving 0 bases unmatched. The DNA of the CDR3 is TGCGCCAGCAGCGGGACAGCAACTAATGAAAAACTGTTTTTT. Its translation is CASSGTATNEKLFF.

The chain links TRBV6-5 to TRBJ1-2, with a possible D match to TRBD1 (5 bases). The length of the CDR3 is 14 residues. The V end was cut by 5 bases, the J end by 6 bases, with 16 bases between. Germline lookup yields CDR1 MNHEY and CDR2 SVGAGI. CDR3 sequence: CASSQRPRVNGYTF. The CDR3 DNA is TGTGCCAGCAGTCAGAGACCCAGGGTAAATGGCTACACCTTC.

This clonotype came up a few times. The V and J genes are TRBV6-5 and TRBJ2-3; TRBD1 aligns across 8 bases. V shed 6 bases and J 2 bases; nucleotides not matched to a gene: 4. CDR1 is MNHEY and CDR2 is SVGAGI in the germline V gene. The CDR3 runs 14 residues. The CDR3 DNA follows: TGTGCCAGCAGCCGGGACAGGATCACAGATACGCAGTATTTT. Translating it yields CASSRDRITDTQYF.

The CDR3 nucleotides read TGTGCCAGCAACGGGGCAGGGGGCGCTTTATTGAACATTCAGTACTTC. It codes for CASNGAGGALLNIQYF. The chain links TRBV28 to TRBJ2-4; TRBD1 aligns across 8 bases. The CDR3 length is 16 residues. Germline CDR1 and CDR2: MDHEN and SYDVKM. The V gene end was trimmed by 7 bases and the J gene end by 7 bases; junction bases not matched to a gene: 15. Based on the CDR3 plus reference TRBV28 and TRBJ2-4, the full variable domain is DVKVTQSSRYLVKRTGEKVFLECVQDMDHENMFWYRQDPGLGLRLIYFSYDVKMKEKGDIPEGYSVSREKKERFSLILESASTNQTSMYLCASNGAGGALLNIQYFGAGTRLSVL.

For this clonotype: Sequence at one end of the junction differs from germline and may be a read error. The chain uses TRBV20-1 and TRBJ1-1, with D unclear. The germline CDR1 and CDR2 sequences are DFQATT and SNEGSKA (reference sequence). This CDR3 is 14 amino acids long. CDR3 DNA: TGCAGAGCTAGAGATTTGTCCAGAACCTTTGAAGCTTTCTTT. It specifies CRARDLSRTFEAFF.

There are a few counts of this clonotype. This rearrangement joins TRBV6-5 to TRBJ1-6; tentatively, D is TRBD1 (6 bases). The V gene's germline CDR1 is MNHEY and CDR2 SVGAGI. CDR3 length equals 14 residues. Trimming pared 6 bases from V and 7 bases from J, leaving 13 bases between. Written as DNA, the CDR3 is TGTGCCAGCAGATCGGACAGTATGAATTCACCCCTCCACTTT. It translates to CASRSDSMNSPLHF.

The chain employs TRBV29-1 and TRBJ2-5; D may be TRBD1 (5 bases). The CDR3 contains 15 residues. V was cut by 6 bases and J by 2 bases, with 19 bases left in between. Germline CDR1 reads SQVTM; CDR2 reads ANQGSEA. The CDR3 DNA reads TGCAGCGTCCGACCACCAGGGAACAGTCAAGAGACCCAGTACTTC. Amino acid sequence: CSVRPPGNSQETQYF.

The chain employs TRBV7-8 and TRBJ1-4; TRBD1 is a possible D gene (5 bases). Trimming removed 5 bases from V and 1 base from J, with 14 bases in between. This CDR3 has 16 amino acids. CDR1 is SGHVS and CDR2 is FQNEAQ in the germline V gene. CDR3 DNA sequence: TGTGCCAGCAGCCTTCGGAGACAGAGAACTAATGAAAAACTGTTTTTT. This translates into CASSLRRQRTNEKLFF. Variable domain in full (rest from reference TRBV7-8 and TRBJ1-4): GAGVSQSPRYKVAKRGQDVALRCDPISGHVSLFWYQQALGQGPEFLTYFQNEAQLDKSGLPSDRFFAERPEGSVSTLKIQRTQQEDSAVYLCASSLRRQRTNEKLFFGSGTQLSVL.

This chain links TRBV18 with TRBJ1-1, with TRBD1 as a possible D gene (6 bases). Germline assignment: CDR1 KGHSH and CDR2 LQKENI. Trimming left V 3 bases short and J 6 bases short, with 11 bases between. The CDR3 length is 13 residues. The CDR3 nucleotides read TGTGCCAGCTCACCGGACAGAATGGCTGAAGCTTTCTTT. It is translated as CASSPDRMAEAFF.